This TCR beta chain was observed in a study of blood T cell repertoires in COVID-19. Study context: Sample material is recorded as cDNA or gDNA derived from T cells, B-cell-depleted T cells, or PBMCs.

Original data processing: Nucleated cell number was recorded as an estimate derived from reference gene primer amplification. This table comes from immunoSEQ multiplex PCR, and its TCRdb copy is limited to in-frame clones, with some not included. V, J and clone size were drawn from that table, and D and trimming were deduced from the DNA. The repertoire has 200,000 to 250,000 clones, approximately 87% of them found once; the top ten carry 2.2%. This clone was seen only once. Germline values: CDR1 MNHEY, CDR2 SVGAGI. This CDR3 contains 16 residues. V dropped 0 bases and J dropped 3 bases, with 15 bases sitting between them.

This chain links TRBV6-5 with TRBJ2-7, with D possibly TRBD2 on 5 matching bases. The sample comprised peripheral blood. This receptor was taken from a woman aged 45-60 years with acute or convalescent COVID-19. The CDR3 sequence: CASSYSSVRGLYEQYF. The DNA of the CDR3 is TGTGCCAGCAGTTACTCGAGTGTGAGAGGGCTCTACGAGCAGTACTTC.